This T cell receptor beta chain was observed in a study of regulatory T cells in long-lasting Graves disease. Arm-PCR of CDR3 regions and iRepertoire HTBI primers were the basis on which TCR beta libraries were built. Each CDR3 protein is one row after TCRdb ran MiXCR on the multiplex PCR reads. This sample has approximately 440,000 distinct CDR3 sequences, with around 15% found just once. This clonotype was detected many times. Time point meaning: newly diagnosed GD, antithyroid drugs for less than 3 months. RNA from PBMCs was the source of the TCR library. The sample was also linked to a second study, of T cells in Graves' hyperthyroidism and ophthalmopathy. According to that study: It was considered stable Graves' hyperthyroidism when ophthalmopathy did not progress within 18 months. Patients aged 18 to 65 had newly diagnosed hyperthyroidism that had lasted under 2 months.

The sample in question was peripheral blood mononuclear cells (PBMCs), obtained at new diagnosis, from a patient treated with antithyroid drugs. This TCR came from a man aged 40-49 years with Graves disease.

This CDR3 is CASSFLSPGGYNSPLHF. The CDR3 DNA reads TGTGCCAGCAGTTTTCTGTCTCCCGGGGGATATAATTCACCCCTCCACTTT. The rearrangement uses TRBV28 and TRBJ1-6; possible D gene TRBD1, 5 bases. The CDR3 has 17 residues. V dropped 3 bases and J dropped 4 bases, with 16 bases sitting between them. Germline V gene sequence: CDR1 MDHEN, CDR2 SYDVKM.